This T cell receptor (beta chain) comes out of a study of blood T cell repertoires in COVID-19. Per the original data handling: The assay estimated nucleated cells by amplifying reference gene primers. This table comes from immunoSEQ multiplex PCR, and its TCRdb copy is limited to in-frame clones, with some not included. The V and J calls and clone size were taken over from that table, and D and trimming were inferred from the DNA. The profile covers over 150,000 clones, with approximately 90% appearing a single time and approximately 4.6% taken by the ten largest. This clone is categorized as medium-sized. Per the germline V gene, CDR1 is SEHNR and CDR2 is FQNEAQ (reference sequence). Germline trimming cut 4 bases from V and 0 bases from J; bases unmatched to any gene: 4. This CDR3 has 15 residues.

The TCR sequence derives from a man between 18 and 35 years old with COVID-19, enrolled during active disease. This chain uses TRBV7-9 with TRBJ2-7, with TRBD2 identical over 9 bases. Sequencing used peripheral blood. The CDR3 sequence is CASSSLAGDSYEQYF. The DNA for the CDR3 is TGTGCCAGCAGCTCGTTAGCGGGAGACTCCTACGAGCAGTACTTC.